The 14 T cell receptor beta chains below come from one sample, sequenced in a study of early T cells in non-severe SARS-CoV-2 infection. TCRdb itself ran the 5' RACE reads through MiXCR, one entry per CDR3 protein. The sample has 40,000 to 55,000 distinct CDR3 sequences; 6.5% to 9.5% are singletons. The sample comprised whole blood. These receptors all come from an adult who was a healthcare worker with PCR-confirmed SARS-CoV-2 infection or an uninfected control (not recorded which).

This clonotype has at least ten counts. The rearrangement joins TRBV10-3 to TRBJ2-7; TRBD1 matches at 7 bases. CDR3 size: 17 residues. CDR1 and CDR2 (germline): ENHRY, SYGVKD. Trimming cost V 2 bases and J 1 base; bases outside gene matches: 11. CDR3: CAISEPQEGQVSYEQYF. DNA for the CDR3: TGTGCCATCAGTGAGCCCCAGGAAGGACAGGTATCCTACGAGCAGTACTTC.

This clonotype occurred a few times. The V call is TRBV28, the J call TRBJ1-2, with D perhaps TRBD1 (5 bases). V lost 6 bases, J lost 4 bases, and 15 bases lay in between. The CDR3 spans 14 residues. The germline V gene has CDR1 MDHEN and CDR2 SYDVKM. This chain's CDR3 is CASRPAQGVYGYTF. The CDR3 nucleotides are TGTGCCAGCAGGCCGGCCCAGGGAGTCTATGGCTACACCTTC.

V and J are TRBV20-1 and TRBJ2-1, with TRBD2 matching over 9 bases. The CDR3 totals 18 residues. J was trimmed by 1 base and V by 1 base; bases with no gene match: 11. Germline V gene sequence: CDR1 DFQATT, CDR2 SNEGSKA (reference sequence). The CDR3 bases are TGCAGTGCTAGAGGCATTTGGACTAGCGTAATTTCCTACAATGAGCAGTTCTTC. Translating gives CSARGIWTSVISYNEQFF.

This clonotype was seen many times. V and J are TRBV4-3 and TRBJ1-4, with D uncertain. Trimming removed 1 base from V and 3 bases from J, with 12 bases in between. Per germline, CDR1 LGHNA and CDR2 YSLEER. This CDR3 comprises 16 residues. CDR3 residues: CASSQVVRLSNEKLFF. CDR3 coding DNA: TGCGCCAGCAGCCAAGTCGTGAGACTTTCTAATGAAAAACTGTTTTTT.

V gene TRBV12-3 or TRBV12-4 combines with J gene TRBJ1-5; 9 bases agree with TRBD1. This CDR3 is built from 15 residues. The trim removed 10 bases at V and 2 bases at J, leaving 9 bases unmatched. CDR3 protein: CATRTGEVGNQPQHF. The CDR3 bases are TGTGCCACCCGGACAGGGGAGGTGGGCAATCAGCCCCAGCATTTT.

V usage is TRBV13 and J usage is TRBJ1-4, with D possibly matching TRBD1 (6 bases). Germline CDR1 reads PRHDT; CDR2 reads FYEKMQ (reference sequence). Trimming pared 1 base from V and 5 bases from J, leaving 11 bases between. The CDR3 has 15 residues. The CDR3: CASSLEGQGNEKLFF. The CDR3 DNA reads as TGTGCCAGCAGCTTAGAAGGTCAGGGGAATGAAAAACTGTTTTTT.

The gene calls are TRBV30 and TRBJ1-1, with D tentatively TRBD1 (6 bases). Germline V gives CDR1 GTSNPN, CDR2 SVGIG (reference sequence). CDR3 length: 12 amino acids. CDR3 DNA: TGTGGCCTAAGGGGGGACGACACTGAAGCTTTCTTT. As protein: CGLRGDDTEAFF.

This chain joins TRBV4-3 and TRBJ1-6; D ambiguous. Germline CDR1 LGHNA, CDR2 YSLEER. CDR3 size: 16 residues. V was trimmed by 1 base and J by 7 bases, leaving 14 bases between them. CDR3 coding DNA: TGCGCCAGCAGCCAAGGAAATGGGGTCTCGAATTCACCCCTCCACTTT. Protein: CASSQGNGVSNSPLHF.

This clonotype occurred a few times. The V call is TRBV5-1, the J call TRBJ1-2, with 7 bases fitting TRBD1. Per germline, CDR1 SGHRS and CDR2 YFSETQ. Losses at the gene ends were 1 base for V and 4 bases for J; bases not matched to a gene: 4. CDR3 size: 14 residues. CDR3 region: CASSLNRDSYGYTF. DNA for the CDR3: TGCGCCAGCAGCTTGAACCGGGACAGCTATGGCTACACCTTC.

This clonotype has more than one count but fewer than ten. This sequence joins TRBV11-3 and TRBJ1-5; D gene uncertain. The CDR3 spans 14 residues. Germline V CDR1 and CDR2: SGHNT, YENEEA. V was clipped by 5 bases and J by 2 bases, with 10 bases between them. Written as DNA, the CDR3 is TGTGCCAGCAGCCCCAGGCTAGGCAATCAGCCCCAGCATTTT. It translates to CASSPRLGNQPQHF.

This clonotype was seen only a few times. V gene TRBV20-1 combines with J gene TRBJ2-2; D uncertain. Deletions cut 6 bases from V and 3 bases from J, with 14 bases between. CDR1 and CDR2 (germline): DFQATT, SNEGSKA (reference sequence). The CDR3 runs to 14 residues. The CDR3 sequence: CSAPRQAHTGELFF. CDR3 bases: TGCAGTGCCCCTCGTCAGGCCCACACCGGGGAGCTGTTTTTT.

Ten or more counts support this clonotype. The rearrangement joins TRBV29-1 to TRBJ2-7; D might be TRBD2 (5 bases). Looked up from germline, CDR1 is SQVTM and CDR2 is ANQGSEA. This CDR3 has 15 residues. V was pared by 2 bases and J by 2 bases, with 16 bases between. The CDR3 DNA follows: TGCAGCGTTGAAAGGTGGCGGACGGGAACCTACGAGCAGTACTTC. Translating it yields CSVERWRTGTYEQYF.

J is TRBJ1-1 and V is TRBV11-2; D ambiguous. CDR1 SGHAT and CDR2 FQNNGV come from the germline V gene. The CDR3 is 14 amino acids. With 1 base removed from V and 2 bases from J, the gap between germline ends came to 8 bases. The CDR3 sequence: CASSLVRGNTEAFF. CDR3 sequence (DNA): TGTGCCAGCAGCTTAGTGCGGGGAAACACTGAAGCTTTCTTT.

This clonotype was recorded many times. The rearrangement joins TRBV18 to TRBJ1-1, with TRBD1 as a possible D gene (5 bases). CDR1 KGHSH and CDR2 LQKENI come from the germline V gene. The CDR3 contains 14 residues. The V end was cut by 2 bases, the J end by 2 bases, with 9 bases between. CDR3 protein: CASSPLRGNTEAFF. The CDR3 DNA reads as TGTGCCAGCTCACCATTGAGGGGAAACACTGAAGCTTTCTTT.